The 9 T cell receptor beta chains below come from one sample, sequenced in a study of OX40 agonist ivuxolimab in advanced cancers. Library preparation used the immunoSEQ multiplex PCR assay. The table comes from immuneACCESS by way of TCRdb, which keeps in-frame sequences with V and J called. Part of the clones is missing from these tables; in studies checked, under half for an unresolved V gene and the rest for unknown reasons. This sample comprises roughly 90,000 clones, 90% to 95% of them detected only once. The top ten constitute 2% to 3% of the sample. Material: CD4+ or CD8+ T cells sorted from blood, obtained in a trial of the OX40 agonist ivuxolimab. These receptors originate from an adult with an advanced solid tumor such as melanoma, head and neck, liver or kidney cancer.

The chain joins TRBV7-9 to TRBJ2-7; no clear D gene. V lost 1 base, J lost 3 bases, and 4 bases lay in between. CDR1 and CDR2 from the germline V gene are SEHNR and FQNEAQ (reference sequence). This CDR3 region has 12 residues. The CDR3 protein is CASSLGVYEQYF. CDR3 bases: TGTGCCAGCAGCTTAGGAGTCTACGAGCAGTACTTC. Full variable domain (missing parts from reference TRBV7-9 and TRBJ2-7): DTGVSQNPRHKITKRGQNVTFRCDPISEHNRLYWYRQTLGQGPEFLTYFQNEAQLEKSRLLSDRFSAERPKGSFSTLEIQRTEQGDSAMYLCASSLGVYEQYFGPGTRLTVT.

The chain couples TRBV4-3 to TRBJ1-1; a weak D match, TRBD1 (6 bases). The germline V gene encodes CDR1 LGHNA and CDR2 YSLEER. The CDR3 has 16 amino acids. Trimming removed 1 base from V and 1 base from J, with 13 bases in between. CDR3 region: CASSQGGGFSNTEAFF. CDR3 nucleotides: TGCGCCAGCAGCCAAGGAGGGGGGTTCTCGAACACTGAAGCTTTCTTT.

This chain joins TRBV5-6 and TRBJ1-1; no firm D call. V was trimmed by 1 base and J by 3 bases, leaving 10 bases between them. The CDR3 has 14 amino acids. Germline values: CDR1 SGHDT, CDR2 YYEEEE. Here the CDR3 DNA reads TGTGCCAGCAGCTTGAAGAGACATTACACTGAAGCTTTCTTT. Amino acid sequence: CASSLKRHYTEAFF.

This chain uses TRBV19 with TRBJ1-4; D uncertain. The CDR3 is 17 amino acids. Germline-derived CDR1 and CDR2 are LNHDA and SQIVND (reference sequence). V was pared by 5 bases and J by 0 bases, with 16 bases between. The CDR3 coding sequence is TGTGCCAGTAGTTTGGGCCGGTCGGGAGCAACTAATGAAAAACTGTTTTTT. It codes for CASSLGRSGATNEKLFF.

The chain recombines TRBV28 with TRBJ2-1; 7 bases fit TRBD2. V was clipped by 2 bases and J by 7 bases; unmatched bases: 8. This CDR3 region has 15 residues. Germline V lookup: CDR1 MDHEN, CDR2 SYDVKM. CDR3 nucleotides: TGTGCCAGCAGTTTAGTTGCGGGAGTACGTAATGAGCAGTTCTTC. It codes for CASSLVAGVRNEQFF. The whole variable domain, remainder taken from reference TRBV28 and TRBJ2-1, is DVKVTQSSRYLVKRTGEKVFLECVQDMDHENMFWYRQDPGLGLRLIYFSYDVKMKEKGDIPEGYSVSREKKERFSLILESASTNQTSMYLCASSLVAGVRNEQFFGPGTRLTVL.

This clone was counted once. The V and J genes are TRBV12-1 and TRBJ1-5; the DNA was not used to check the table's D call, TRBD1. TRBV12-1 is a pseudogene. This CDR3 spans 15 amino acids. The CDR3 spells CASSSEFYSNQPQHF. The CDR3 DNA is TGTGCCAGCAGCTCAGAATTTTATAGCAATCAGCCCCAGCATTTT.

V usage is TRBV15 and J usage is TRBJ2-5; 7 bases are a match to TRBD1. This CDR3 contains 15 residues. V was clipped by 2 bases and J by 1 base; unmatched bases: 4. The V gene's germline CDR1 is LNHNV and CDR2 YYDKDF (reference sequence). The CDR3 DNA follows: TGTGCCACCAGCAGATACCGGACAGGCCAAGAGACCCAGTACTTC. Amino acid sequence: CATSRYRTGQETQYF.

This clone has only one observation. The CDR3 nucleotides are TGTGCCACCAGCAGAGGGGGGGGAGGGGACGAGCAGTACTTC. Translation: CATSRGGGGDEQYF. The V and J genes are TRBV15 and TRBJ2-7; TRBD2 aligns across 7 bases. Germline V CDR1 and CDR2: LNHNV, YYDKDF (reference sequence). Losses at the gene ends were 1 base for V and 5 bases for J; bases not matched to a gene: 5. The CDR3 consists of 14 residues.

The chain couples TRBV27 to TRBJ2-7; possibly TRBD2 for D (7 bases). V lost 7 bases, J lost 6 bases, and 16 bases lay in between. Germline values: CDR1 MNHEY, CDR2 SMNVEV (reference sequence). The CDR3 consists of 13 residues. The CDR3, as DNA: TGTGCCAGCATCGGGGGGCTTTTGGGCGAGCAGTACTTC. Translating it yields CASIGGLLGEQYF.